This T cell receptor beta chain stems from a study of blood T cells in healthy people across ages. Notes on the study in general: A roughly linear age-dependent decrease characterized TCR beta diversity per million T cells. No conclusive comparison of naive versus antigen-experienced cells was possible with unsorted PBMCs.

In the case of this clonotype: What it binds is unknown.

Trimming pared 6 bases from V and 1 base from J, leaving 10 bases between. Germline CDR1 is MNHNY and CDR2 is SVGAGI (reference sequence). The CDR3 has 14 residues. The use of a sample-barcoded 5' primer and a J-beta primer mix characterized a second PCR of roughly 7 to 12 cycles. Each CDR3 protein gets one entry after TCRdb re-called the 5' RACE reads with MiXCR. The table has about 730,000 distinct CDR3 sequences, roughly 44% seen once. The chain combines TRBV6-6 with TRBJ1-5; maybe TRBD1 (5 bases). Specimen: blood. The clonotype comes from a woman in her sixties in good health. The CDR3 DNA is TGTGCCAGCAGCCCGGGACCCAGCAATCAGCCCCAGCATTTT. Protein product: CASSPGPSNQPQHF.